The entry below gives a single T cell receptor beta chain sequence along with its context. Antigen specificity is unknown. Samples each had at least 6 micrograms of total RNA extracted. PCR was performed a second time for 7 to 11 cycles using a sample-barcoded 5' primer and a J-beta primer mix. TCRdb fed the 5' RACE reads into MiXCR, producing one record per CDR3 protein. The sample yields about 1,600,000 distinct CDR3 sequences, 42% seen once. These data belong to a study of blood T cells in healthy people across ages. At the level of the study: Using template switching, researchers captured about one barcoded beta molecule for each two T cells.

Study conclusions and caveats: The long-lived group displayed more naive CD4+ cells, plus higher diversity, than the aged donors did.

Germline V lookup: CDR1 SQVTM, CDR2 ANQGSEA. V was clipped by 4 bases and J by 5 bases; unmatched bases: 5. The CDR3 has 14 amino acids. The TCR sequence derives from a young woman in good health. The genes are TRBV29-1 and TRBJ1-5; TRBD1 matches at 10 bases. Material for sequencing was blood. The CDR3 coding sequence is TGCAGCGTTGCGTCCGGGACAGGGGATCAGCCCCAGCATTTT. The encoded protein is CSVASGTGDQPQHF.